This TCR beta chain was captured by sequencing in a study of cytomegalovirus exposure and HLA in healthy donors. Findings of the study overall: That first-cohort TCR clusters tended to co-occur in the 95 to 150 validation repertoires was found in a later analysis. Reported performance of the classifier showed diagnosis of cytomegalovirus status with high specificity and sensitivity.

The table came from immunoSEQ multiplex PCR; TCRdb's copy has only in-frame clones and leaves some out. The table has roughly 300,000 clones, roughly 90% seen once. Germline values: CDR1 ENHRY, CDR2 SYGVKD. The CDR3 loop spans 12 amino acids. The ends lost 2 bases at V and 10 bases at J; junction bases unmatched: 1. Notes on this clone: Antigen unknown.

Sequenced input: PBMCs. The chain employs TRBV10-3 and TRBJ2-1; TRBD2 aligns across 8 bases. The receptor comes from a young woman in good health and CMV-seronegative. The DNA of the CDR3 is TGTGCCATCAGTGAGAAGCGGGAGGAGCAGTTCTTC. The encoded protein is CAISEKREEQFF.